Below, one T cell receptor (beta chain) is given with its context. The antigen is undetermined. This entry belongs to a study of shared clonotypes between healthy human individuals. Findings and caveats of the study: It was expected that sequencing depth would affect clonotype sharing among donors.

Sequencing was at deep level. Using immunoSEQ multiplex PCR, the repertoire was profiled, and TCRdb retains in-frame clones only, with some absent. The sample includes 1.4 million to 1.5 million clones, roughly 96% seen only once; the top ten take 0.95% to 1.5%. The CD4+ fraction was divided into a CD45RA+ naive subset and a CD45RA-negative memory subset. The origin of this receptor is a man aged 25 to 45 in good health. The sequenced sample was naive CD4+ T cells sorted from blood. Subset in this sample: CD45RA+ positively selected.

The CDR3 sequence: CASSLLLAGVHDTQYF. The CDR3 DNA sequence: TGTGCCAGCAGCTTATTACTAGCGGGAGTCCATGATACGCAGTATTTT. J is TRBJ2-3 and V is TRBV7-2; 11 positions match TRBD2. V lost 2 bases to trimming and J lost 6 bases; unmatched junction nucleotides: 7. Germline V lookup: CDR1 SGHTA, CDR2 FQGNSA. The CDR3 is 16 amino acids.